This passage covers 6 T cell receptor beta chains from one sample sequenced in a study of radiotherapy plus CTLA-4 blockade in lung cancer. Sequencing was performed with immunoSEQ multiplex PCR; in TCRdb, only in-frame clones are kept and a portion is missing. The table includes some 49,000 clones, about 85% detected once. The sample in question was peripheral blood, obtained from a patient treated with radiotherapy plus ipilimumab. Receptors were obtained from a human donor with non-small cell lung cancer whose response to radiotherapy plus ipilimumab could not be evaluated.

The rearrangement uses TRBV4-1 and TRBJ2-5; 10 bases agree with TRBD2. Per germline, CDR1 MGHRA and CDR2 YSYEKL. The CDR3 has 17 residues. V gave up 1 base and J gave up 4 bases; unmatched junction bases: 9. CDR3 protein: CASSQGEASGSGETQYF. DNA of the CDR3: TGCGCCAGCAGCCAAGGGGAGGCTAGCGGGAGTGGAGAGACCCAGTACTTC.

This clone was seen a single time. CDR3 nucleotides: TGTGCCAGCAGTGTGTCAGGTAGCAATCAGCCCCAGCATTTT. This codes for CASSVSGSNQPQHF. The chain carries TRBV27 and TRBJ1-5; D uncertain. Deletions cut 5 bases from V and 0 bases from J, with 8 bases between. The CDR3 is made up of 14 amino acids. Germline V gene sequence: CDR1 MNHEY, CDR2 SMNVEV (reference sequence).

The table lists this clone with a count of one. The chain's CDR3 is CASSEFGEDEDQPQHF. For the CDR3, the DNA is TGTGCCAGCAGTGAATTTGGGGAGGACGAGGATCAGCCCCAGCATTTT. The chain links TRBV6-1 to TRBJ1-5; D is ambiguous. The CDR3 totals 16 residues. The V gene's germline CDR1 is MNHNS and CDR2 SASEGT. Trimming stripped 2 bases from V and 5 bases from J, with 16 bases between.

This chain links TRBV21-1 with TRBJ2-7; the table's TRBD1 call for D was not verified on the DNA. TRBV21-1 is annotated as a pseudogene. This CDR3 spans 15 amino acids. CDR3 bases: TGTGCCAGCAGCACCGACAGGATCGGCGATTACGAGCAGTACTTC. It yields the protein CASSTDRIGDYEQYF.

V usage is TRBV5-1 and J usage is TRBJ2-1; D is possibly TRBD1 (6 bases). Trimming shortened V by 0 bases and J by 3 bases, and 10 bases separated the two germline ends. The germline V gene has CDR1 SGHRS and CDR2 YFSETQ. The CDR3 runs 15 residues. The CDR3 sequence is CASSLGDMIYNEQFF. DNA for the CDR3: TGCGCCAGCAGCTTGGGGGACATGATCTACAATGAGCAGTTCTTC.

The chain joins TRBV4-2 to TRBJ2-3, with TRBD2 identical over 16 bases. Germline CDR1 reads LGHNA; CDR2 reads YNFKEQ. V was clipped by 0 bases and J by 3 bases; unmatched bases: 21. There are 24 residues in the CDR3. CDR3 DNA sequence: TGTGCCAGCAGCCAAGAGGCCGGGACAGGGGGACTAGCGGGAGGGCTGGCGAATACAGATACGCAGTATTTT. It specifies CASSQEAGTGGLAGGLANTDTQYF.